This paragraph reports one T cell receptor beta chain. Its antigen is unknown. Per the original data handling: Junction-only immunoSEQ sequences carried no quality scores, so filtering differed. Clones were sequenced by immunoSEQ multiplex PCR, and TCRdb holds only the in-frame ones, with some missing. The DNA was the basis for D and trimming; V, J and clone size are from that table. Of approximately 500,000 clones listed, about four fifths are singletons. These data are taken from a study of shared clonotypes between healthy human individuals. Study-wide points: Investigators expected sequencing depth to affect clonotype sharing among donors.

The donors were adults (healthy and HIV-negative) with no recent acute infections or vaccinations. Genomic DNA of unsorted samples came from tens of millions of PBMCs. Trimming left V 2 bases short and J 6 bases short, with 11 bases between. Germline CDR1 SGHAT, CDR2 FQNNGV. The CDR3 runs 13 residues. The chain uses TRBV11-2 and TRBJ2-7; TRBD1 might be the D (6 bases). The sequenced material came from PBMCs. The source of this sequence is a woman aged 40 to 50 in good health. Some clones in this sample may be carry-over from other donors' samples. The CDR3 DNA is TGTGCCAGCAGCTTATCAGGGGCGGTCGAGCAGTACTTC. The encoded protein is CASSLSGAVEQYF.